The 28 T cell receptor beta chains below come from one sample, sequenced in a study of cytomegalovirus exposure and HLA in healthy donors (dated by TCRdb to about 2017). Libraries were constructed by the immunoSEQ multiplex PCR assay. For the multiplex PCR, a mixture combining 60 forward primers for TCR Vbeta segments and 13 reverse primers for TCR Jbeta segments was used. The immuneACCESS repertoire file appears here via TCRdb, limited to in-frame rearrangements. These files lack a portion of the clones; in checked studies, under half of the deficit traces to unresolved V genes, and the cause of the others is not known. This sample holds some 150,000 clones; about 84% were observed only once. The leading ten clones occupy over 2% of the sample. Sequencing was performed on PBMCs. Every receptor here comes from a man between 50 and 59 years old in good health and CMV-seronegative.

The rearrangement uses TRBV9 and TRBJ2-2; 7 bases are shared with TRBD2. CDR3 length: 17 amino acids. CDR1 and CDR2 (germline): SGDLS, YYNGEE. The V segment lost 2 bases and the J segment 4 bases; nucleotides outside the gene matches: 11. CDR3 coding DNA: TGTGCCAGCAGCGTTATAGGTCTAGCGGAGAGCACCGGGGAGCTGTTTTTT. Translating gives CASSVIGLAESTGELFF.

CDR3 loop: CSARGNFYGYTF. In DNA form, the CDR3 reads TGCAGCGCGAGAGGGAACTTCTATGGCTACACCTTC. The genes are TRBV29-1 and TRBJ1-2; D is ambiguous. Germline-derived CDR1 and CDR2 are SQVTM and ANQGSEA. CDR3 length equals 12 residues. The ends were cut back, 7 bases at V and 4 bases at J, with 13 bases in the middle.

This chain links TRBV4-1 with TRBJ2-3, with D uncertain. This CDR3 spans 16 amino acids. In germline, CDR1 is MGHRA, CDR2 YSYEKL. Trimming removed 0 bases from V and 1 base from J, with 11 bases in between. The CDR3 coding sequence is TGCGCCAGCAGCCAAGATCGCTACAGAGGCACAGATACGCAGTATTTT. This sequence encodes CASSQDRYRGTDTQYF.

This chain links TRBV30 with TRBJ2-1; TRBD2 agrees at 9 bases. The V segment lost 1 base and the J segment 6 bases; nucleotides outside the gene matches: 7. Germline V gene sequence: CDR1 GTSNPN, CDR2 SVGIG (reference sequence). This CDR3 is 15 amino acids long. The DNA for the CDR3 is TGTGCCTGGAGTGACCTAGCGGGGATCTCCAATGAGCAGTTCTTC. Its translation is CAWSDLAGISNEQFF.

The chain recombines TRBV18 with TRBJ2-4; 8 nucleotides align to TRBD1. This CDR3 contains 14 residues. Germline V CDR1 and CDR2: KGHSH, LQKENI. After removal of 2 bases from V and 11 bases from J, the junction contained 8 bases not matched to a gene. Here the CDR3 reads CASSPETGVSFQYF. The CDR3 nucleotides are TGTGCCAGCTCACCAGAGACAGGGGTTAGTTTTCAGTACTTC.

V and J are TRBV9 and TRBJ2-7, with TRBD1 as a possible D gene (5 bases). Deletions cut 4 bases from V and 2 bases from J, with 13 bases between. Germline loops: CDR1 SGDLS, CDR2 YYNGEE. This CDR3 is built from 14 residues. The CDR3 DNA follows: TGTGCCAGCAGCCCAAGCAGGGAACCCTACGAGCAGTACTTC. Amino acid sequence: CASSPSREPYEQYF.

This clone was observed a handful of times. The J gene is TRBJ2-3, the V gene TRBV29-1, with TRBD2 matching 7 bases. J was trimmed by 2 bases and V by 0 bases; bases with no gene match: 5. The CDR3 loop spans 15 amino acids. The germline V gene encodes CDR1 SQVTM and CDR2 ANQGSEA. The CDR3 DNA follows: TGCAGCGTTGAAGATTGGGAGGGGTCCACAGATACGCAGTATTTT. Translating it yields CSVEDWEGSTDTQYF.

Written as DNA, the CDR3 is TGTGCCAGCAGCCTGCGGGGGGCTAGCACAGATACGCAGTATTTT. Encoded protein: CASSLRGASTDTQYF. The J gene is TRBJ2-3, the V gene TRBV11-3; TRBD2 matches 8 bases. V trimming: 5 bases; J trimming: 0 bases; junction bases outside the gene matches: 4. The CDR3 spans 15 residues. Germline lookup yields CDR1 SGHNT and CDR2 YENEEA.

CDR3 nucleotide sequence: TGTGCCAGCTCCGGGACAGCCGACGACGAGCAGTACTTC. Its translation is CASSGTADDEQYF. The genes are TRBV18 and TRBJ2-7; 7 bases are a match to TRBD1. The CDR3 length is 13 residues. The J segment lost 5 bases and the V segment lost 6 bases, leaving 7 bases of the junction unmatched. Germline assignment: CDR1 KGHSH and CDR2 LQKENI.

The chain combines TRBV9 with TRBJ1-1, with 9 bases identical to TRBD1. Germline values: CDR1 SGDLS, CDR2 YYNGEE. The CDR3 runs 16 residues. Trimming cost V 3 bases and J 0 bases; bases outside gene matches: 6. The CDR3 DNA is TGTGCCAGCAGCGGGGGACAGGGTCGAATGAACACTGAAGCTTTCTTT. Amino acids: CASSGGQGRMNTEAFF. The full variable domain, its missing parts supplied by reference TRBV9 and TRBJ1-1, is DSGVTQTPKHLITATGQRVTLRCSPRSGDLSVYWYQQSLDQGLQFLIQYYNGEERAKGNILERFSAQQFPDLHSELNLSSLELGDSALYFCASSGGQGRMNTEAFFGQGTRLTVV.

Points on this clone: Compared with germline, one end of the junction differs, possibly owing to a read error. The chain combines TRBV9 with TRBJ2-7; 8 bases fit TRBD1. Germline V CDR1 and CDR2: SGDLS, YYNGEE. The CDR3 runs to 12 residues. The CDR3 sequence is CASSDRSGGANF. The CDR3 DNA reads TGTGCCAGCAGCGATCGGTCAGGGGGCGCTAACTTC.

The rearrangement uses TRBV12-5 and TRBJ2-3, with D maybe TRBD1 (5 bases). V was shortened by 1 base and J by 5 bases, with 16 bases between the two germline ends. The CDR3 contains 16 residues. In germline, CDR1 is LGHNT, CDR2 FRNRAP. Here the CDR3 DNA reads TGTGCTAGTGGTTTGGGACAACGACAGAAAGGAGATACGCAGTATTTT. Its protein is CASGLGQRQKGDTQYF.

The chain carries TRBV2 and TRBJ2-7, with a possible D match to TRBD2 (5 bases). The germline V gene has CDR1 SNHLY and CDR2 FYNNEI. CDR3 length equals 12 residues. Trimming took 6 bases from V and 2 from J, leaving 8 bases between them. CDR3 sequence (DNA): TGTGCCAGCAGGCCCGGGGCCTACGAGCAGTACTTC. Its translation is CASRPGAYEQYF.

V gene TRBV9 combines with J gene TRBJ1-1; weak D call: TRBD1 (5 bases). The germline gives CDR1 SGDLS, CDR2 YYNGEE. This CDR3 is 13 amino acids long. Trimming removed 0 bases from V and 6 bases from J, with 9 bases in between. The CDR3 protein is CASSVGWGAEAFF. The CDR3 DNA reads TGTGCCAGCAGCGTAGGGTGGGGGGCTGAAGCTTTCTTT.

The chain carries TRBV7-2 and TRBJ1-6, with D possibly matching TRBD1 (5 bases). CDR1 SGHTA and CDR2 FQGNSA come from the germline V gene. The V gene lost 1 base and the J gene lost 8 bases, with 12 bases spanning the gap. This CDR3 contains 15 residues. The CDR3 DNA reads TGTGCCAGCAGCTTAGGATCAGGGATTTATTCACCCCTCCACTTT. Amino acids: CASSLGSGIYSPLHF.

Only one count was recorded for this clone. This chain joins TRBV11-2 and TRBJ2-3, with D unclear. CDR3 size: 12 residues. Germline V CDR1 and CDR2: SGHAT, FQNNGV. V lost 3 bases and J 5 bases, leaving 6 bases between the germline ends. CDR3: CASSLARDTQYF. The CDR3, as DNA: TGTGCCAGCAGCTTGGCTAGAGATACGCAGTATTTT.

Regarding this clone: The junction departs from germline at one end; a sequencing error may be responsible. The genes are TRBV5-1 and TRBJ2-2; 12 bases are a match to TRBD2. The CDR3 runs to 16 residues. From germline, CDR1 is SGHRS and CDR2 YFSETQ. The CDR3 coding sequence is TGCGCCAGCAGACTGACTAGCGGGAGTGGCACCGGGAAGCTGTTTTTT. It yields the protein CASRLTSGSGTGKLFF.

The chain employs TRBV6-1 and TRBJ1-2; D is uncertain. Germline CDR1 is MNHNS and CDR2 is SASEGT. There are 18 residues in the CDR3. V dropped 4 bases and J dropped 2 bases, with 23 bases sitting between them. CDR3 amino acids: CASSGAVEGSKGNYGYTF. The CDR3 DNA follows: TGTGCCAGCAGTGGGGCCGTGGAGGGAAGTAAAGGGAACTATGGCTACACCTTC.

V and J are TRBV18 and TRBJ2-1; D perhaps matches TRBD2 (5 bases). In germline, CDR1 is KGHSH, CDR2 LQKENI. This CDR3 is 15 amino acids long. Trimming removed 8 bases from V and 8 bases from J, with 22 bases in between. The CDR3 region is CASTAPSLAGDEQFF. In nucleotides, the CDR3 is TGTGCCAGCACCGCCCCTAGCCTAGCAGGCGATGAGCAGTTCTTC.

CDR3 in amino acids: CASSPDLTGGEQYF. The CDR3 nucleotides are TGTGCCAGCAGCCCGGACTTGACAGGGGGCGAGCAGTACTTC. The chain is built from TRBV7-2 and TRBJ2-7, with 9 bases lining up with TRBD1. The ends lost 5 bases at V and 6 bases at J; junction bases unmatched: 8. The CDR3 contains 14 residues. The germline gives CDR1 SGHTA, CDR2 FQGNSA. The full variable domain, its missing parts supplied by reference TRBV7-2 and TRBJ2-7, is GAGVSQSPSNKVTEKGKDVELRCDPISGHTALYWYRQSLGQGLEFLIYFQGNSAPDKSGLPSDRFSAERTGGSVSTLTIQRTQQEDSAVYLCASSPDLTGGEQYFGPGTRLTVT.

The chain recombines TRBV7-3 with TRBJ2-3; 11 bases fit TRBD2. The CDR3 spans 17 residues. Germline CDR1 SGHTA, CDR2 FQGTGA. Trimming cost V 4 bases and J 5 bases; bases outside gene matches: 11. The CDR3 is CASSYPGLADHRDTQYF. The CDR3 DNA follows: TGTGCCAGCAGCTACCCGGGACTAGCGGACCACCGAGATACGCAGTATTTT.

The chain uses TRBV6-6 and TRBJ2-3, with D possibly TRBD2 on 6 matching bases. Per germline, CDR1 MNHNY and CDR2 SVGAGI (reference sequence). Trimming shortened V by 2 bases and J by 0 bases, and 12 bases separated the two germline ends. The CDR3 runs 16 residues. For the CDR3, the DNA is TGTGCCAGCAGTTACCTCGGCGGGGCTAGCACAGATACGCAGTATTTT. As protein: CASSYLGGASTDTQYF.

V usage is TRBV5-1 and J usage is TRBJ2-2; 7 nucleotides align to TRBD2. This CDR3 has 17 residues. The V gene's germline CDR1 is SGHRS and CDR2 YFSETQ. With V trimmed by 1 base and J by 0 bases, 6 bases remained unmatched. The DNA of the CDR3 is TGCGCCAGCAGCTTGAATATCGGGAGGCCGAACACCGGGGAGCTGTTTTTT. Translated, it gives CASSLNIGRPNTGELFF.

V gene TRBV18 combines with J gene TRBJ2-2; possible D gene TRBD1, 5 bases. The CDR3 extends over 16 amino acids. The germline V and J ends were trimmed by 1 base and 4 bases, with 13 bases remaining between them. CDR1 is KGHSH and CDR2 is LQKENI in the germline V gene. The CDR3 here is CASSPLQGGSTGELFF. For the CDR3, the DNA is TGTGCCAGCTCACCACTTCAGGGTGGTAGCACCGGGGAGCTGTTTTTT.

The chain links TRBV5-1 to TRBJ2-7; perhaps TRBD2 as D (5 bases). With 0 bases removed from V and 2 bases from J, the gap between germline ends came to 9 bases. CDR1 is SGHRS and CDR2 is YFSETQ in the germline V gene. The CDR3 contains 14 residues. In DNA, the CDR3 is TGCGCCAGCAGCTTGGCCGGGGTTCCCTACGAGCAGTACTTC. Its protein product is CASSLAGVPYEQYF.

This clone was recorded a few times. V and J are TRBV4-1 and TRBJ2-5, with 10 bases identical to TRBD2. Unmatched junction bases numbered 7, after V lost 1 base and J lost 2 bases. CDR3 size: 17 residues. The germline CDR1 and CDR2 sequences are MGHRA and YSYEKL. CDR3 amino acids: CASSQALRTSGQETQYF. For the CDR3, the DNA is TGCGCCAGCAGCCAAGCCCTCAGGACTAGCGGACAAGAGACCCAGTACTTC.

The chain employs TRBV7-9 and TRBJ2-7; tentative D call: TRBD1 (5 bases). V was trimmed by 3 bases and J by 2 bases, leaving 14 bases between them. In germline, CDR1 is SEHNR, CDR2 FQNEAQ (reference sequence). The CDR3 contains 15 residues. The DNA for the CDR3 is TGTGCCAGCAGCTTGACGACAGTAAAGCCCTACGAGCAGTACTTC. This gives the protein CASSLTTVKPYEQYF.

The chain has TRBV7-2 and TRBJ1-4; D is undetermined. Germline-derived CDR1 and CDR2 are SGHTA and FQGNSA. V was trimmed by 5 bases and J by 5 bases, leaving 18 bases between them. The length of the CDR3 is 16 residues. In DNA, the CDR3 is TGTGCCAGCAGCGCCCCACCGGGAGCCTACAATGAAAAACTGTTTTTT. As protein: CASSAPPGAYNEKLFF. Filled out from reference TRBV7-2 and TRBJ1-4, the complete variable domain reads GAGVSQSPSNKVTEKGKDVELRCDPISGHTALYWYRQSLGQGLEFLIYFQGNSAPDKSGLPSDRFSAERTGGSVSTLTIQRTQQEDSAVYLCASSAPPGAYNEKLFFGSGTQLSVL.